The 29 T cell receptor beta chains below all came from one sample that was sequenced in a study of T cell responses to AZD1222 COVID-19 vaccine. Assay used: immunoSEQ multiplex PCR; TCRdb lists only in-frame clones, some missing. Here the sample spans about 170,000 clones, 90% being singletons. Sequencing used peripheral blood, obtained 28 days after the second dose of the MenACWY control vaccine. The receptors were gathered from an adult who received the MenACWY meningococcal vaccine as a control.

The V and J genes are TRBV7-3 and TRBJ1-1; D is undetermined. The ends were cut back, 3 bases at V and 2 bases at J, with 7 bases in the middle. Germline V gene data show CDR1 as SGHTA and CDR2 as FQGTGA. The CDR3 has 13 amino acids. CDR3 sequence (DNA): TGTGCCAGCAGCTTCCGGGGTAACACTGAAGCTTTCTTT. It codes for CASSFRGNTEAFF. Full variable domain (missing parts from reference TRBV7-3 and TRBJ1-1): GAGVSQTPSNKVTEKGKYVELRCDPISGHTALYWYRQSLGQGPEFLIYFQGTGAADDSGLPNDRFFAVRPEGSVSTLKIQRTERGDSAVYLCASSFRGNTEAFFGQGTRLTVV.

This rearrangement joins TRBV30 to TRBJ1-1; D unresolved. Germline CDR1 is GTSNPN and CDR2 is SVGIG (reference sequence). The CDR3 extends over 12 amino acids. Trimming took off 3 bases at V and 7 bases at J, with 12 bases between the two ends. The CDR3 DNA reads as TGTGCCTGGAGAGCGGGAGTTGGTGAAGCTTTCTTT. Its translation is CAWRAGVGEAFF.

V gene TRBV18 combines with J gene TRBJ1-1; D is unclear. The germline CDR1 and CDR2 sequences are KGHSH and LQKENI. The CDR3 covers 13 residues. Deletions cut 6 bases from V and 2 bases from J, with 10 bases between. CDR3 DNA: TGTGCCAGCTCGCCCCCGGGAAACACTGAAGCTTTCTTT. It codes for CASSPPGNTEAFF.

The chain is built from TRBV7-2 and TRBJ2-2; possibly TRBD2 for D (5 bases). Trimming left V 1 base short and J 6 bases short, with 9 bases between. CDR3 length equals 14 residues. Germline CDR1 is SGHTA and CDR2 is FQGNSA. In DNA, the CDR3 is TGTGCCAGCAGCTTAGGCCTAGCCGCCGGGGAGCTGTTTTTT. It yields the protein CASSLGLAAGELFF.

The chain joins TRBV7-9 to TRBJ2-7, with D possibly TRBD1 on 6 matching bases. The CDR3 loop spans 17 amino acids. Germline-derived CDR1 and CDR2 are SEHNR and FQNEAQ (reference sequence). Trimming removed 1 base from V and 3 bases from J, with 19 bases in between. The CDR3 DNA follows: TGTGCCAGCAGCTTAGTGGGGGACAATCTATTCTTCTACGAGCAGTACTTC. It translates to CASSLVGDNLFFYEQYF.

V is TRBV19 and J is TRBJ2-7; D gene unclear. CDR1 and CDR2 (germline): LNHDA, SQIVND (reference sequence). The CDR3 length is 14 residues. Trimming shortened V by 2 bases and J by 3 bases, and 11 bases separated the two germline ends. CDR3 region: CASSIKGRGYEQYF. The CDR3 bases are TGTGCCAGTAGTATAAAGGGTAGAGGCTACGAGCAGTACTTC.

This chain uses TRBV18 with TRBJ2-5, with D unclear. V dropped 6 bases and J dropped 5 bases, with 13 bases sitting between them. The CDR3 contains 13 residues. Germline CDR1 reads KGHSH; CDR2 reads LQKENI. The CDR3 DNA reads as TGTGCCAGCTCCCCCCTGCAGGCGGAGACCCAGTACTTC. Amino acid sequence: CASSPLQAETQYF.

V usage is TRBV29-1 and J usage is TRBJ2-7, with TRBD2 identical over 7 bases. The CDR3 consists of 13 residues. V lost 8 bases and J lost 6; bases outside the gene matches: 13. CDR1 and CDR2 (germline): SQVTM, ANQGSEA. The CDR3 sequence is CSFGRGGSGEQYF. The CDR3 DNA sequence: TGCAGCTTCGGAAGGGGAGGGTCCGGCGAGCAGTACTTC.

This clone has a single count. V usage is TRBV27 and J usage is TRBJ2-7, with D possibly TRBD1 on 6 matching bases. With 5 bases removed from V and 3 bases from J, the gap between germline ends came to 11 bases. The CDR3 spans 13 residues. Germline CDR1 and CDR2: MNHEY and SMNVEV (reference sequence). The CDR3 sequence is CASSGYRDYEQYF. CDR3 DNA: TGTGCCAGCAGTGGTTACAGGGACTACGAGCAGTACTTC.

The chain links TRBV15 to TRBJ1-3, with no clear D. From germline, CDR1 is LNHNV and CDR2 YYDKDF (reference sequence). The CDR3 is 15 residues long. Trimming took off 0 bases at V and 1 base at J, with 7 bases between the two ends. DNA of the CDR3: TGTGCCACCAGCAGAGATCTGGGTTCTGGAAACACCATATATTTT. Translated: CATSRDLGSGNTIYF.

V gene TRBV6-5 combines with J gene TRBJ1-1; no reliable D call. The CDR3 is made up of 11 amino acids. Trimming stripped 6 bases from V and 0 bases from J, with 2 bases between. Germline V CDR1 and CDR2: MNHEY, SVGAGI. The CDR3 coding sequence is TGTGCCAGCAGAGTGAACACTGAAGCTTTCTTT. Its protein is CASRVNTEAFF.

This chain uses TRBV9 with TRBJ2-7, with 7 bases identical to TRBD1. The CDR3 is 15 amino acids. Germline V gene sequence: CDR1 SGDLS, CDR2 YYNGEE. V shed 2 bases, J shed 2 bases, and the junction held 7 bases outside the gene matches. CDR3 region: CASSVGTASTYEQYF. The CDR3 nucleotides are TGTGCCAGCAGCGTGGGGACAGCAAGTACCTACGAGCAGTACTTC.

V is TRBV6-5 and J is TRBJ2-1, with a weak D call TRBD2 (5 bases). Germline loops: CDR1 MNHEY, CDR2 SVGAGI. CDR3 size: 15 residues. V lost 2 bases and J lost 0, with 8 bases in between. The CDR3 DNA sequence: TGTGCCAGCAGTTACGTGGGGAGCTCCTACAATGAGCAGTTCTTC. Its translation is CASSYVGSSYNEQFF.

The V and J genes are TRBV6-5 and TRBJ2-2; TRBD2 aligns across 11 bases. The germline gives CDR1 MNHEY, CDR2 SVGAGI. The CDR3 covers 15 residues. Trimming removed 7 bases from V and 1 base from J; junction bases left unmatched: 2. The CDR3 reads CASMLAGGNTGELFF. The CDR3 nucleotides read TGTGCCAGCATGCTAGCGGGAGGGAACACCGGGGAGCTGTTTTTT.

The chain is built from TRBV18 and TRBJ2-1; D is ambiguous. V lost 0 bases to trimming and J lost 5 bases, with 5 bases between them. The CDR3 has 13 residues. Germline V CDR1 and CDR2: KGHSH, LQKENI. For the CDR3, the DNA is TGTGCCAGCTCACCACCGGGAAACAATGAGCAGTTCTTC. Encoded protein: CASSPPGNNEQFF.

V and J are TRBV7-2 and TRBJ1-5, with D unresolved. Trimming removed 1 base from V and 4 bases from J, with 14 bases in between. In germline, CDR1 is SGHTA, CDR2 FQGNSA. The CDR3 has 16 amino acids. The CDR3 here is CASSLVGGDGNQPQHF. CDR3 DNA: TGTGCCAGCAGCTTAGTTGGAGGAGACGGGAATCAGCCCCAGCATTTT.

Here the CDR3 reads CASSLATAGYPSYEQYF. For the CDR3, the DNA is TGTGCCAGCAGTTTAGCAACCGCGGGTTACCCCTCCTACGAGCAGTACTTC. The chain recombines TRBV28 with TRBJ2-7; possibly TRBD2 for D (5 bases). Trimming left V 2 bases short and J 0 bases short, with 17 bases between. Germline CDR1 and CDR2: MDHEN and SYDVKM. The CDR3 extends over 17 amino acids. The whole variable domain, filled in from reference TRBV28 and TRBJ2-7, reads DVKVTQSSRYLVKRTGEKVFLECVQDMDHENMFWYRQDPGLGLRLIYFSYDVKMKEKGDIPEGYSVSREKKERFSLILESASTNQTSMYLCASSLATAGYPSYEQYFGPGTRLTVT.

The V gene is TRBV14, the J gene TRBJ2-1; 13 nucleotides agree with TRBD2. Trimming cost V 0 bases and J 7 bases; bases outside gene matches: 3. CDR1 is SGHDN and CDR2 is FVKESK in the germline V gene. CDR3 length equals 16 residues. CDR3 in DNA: TGTGCCAGCAGCCAAGAGACTAGCGGGGGGTGGAATGAGCAGTTCTTC. This codes for CASSQETSGGWNEQFF.

Details on this clone: Germline and junction disagree at one end, which may indicate a read error. The rearrangement uses TRBV18 and TRBJ2-3; D gene unclear. There are 13 residues in the CDR3. Germline CDR1 reads KGHSH; CDR2 reads LQKENI. The chain's CDR3 is CASSPRAPDTQYF. CDR3 coding DNA: TGTGCCAGCTCCCCACGGGCCCCAGATACGCAGTATTTT.

The chain carries TRBV7-2 and TRBJ1-5; 7 bases are a match to TRBD1. Germline V gives CDR1 SGHTA, CDR2 FQGNSA. CDR3 length: 14 amino acids. J lost 4 bases, V lost 4 bases, and 4 bases had no gene match. CDR3 protein: CASSWQGGNQPQHF. Here the CDR3 DNA reads TGTGCCAGCAGCTGGCAGGGGGGGAATCAGCCCCAGCATTTT.

The CDR3 reads CASSQDGSSNQPQHF. DNA for the CDR3: TGCGCCAGCAGCCAAGACGGCAGCTCCAATCAGCCCCAGCATTTT. The chain has TRBV4-3 and TRBJ1-5; D not certain. Deletions cut 0 bases from V and 3 bases from J, with 9 bases between. This CDR3 has 15 amino acids. Germline-derived CDR1 and CDR2 are LGHNA and YSLEER.

The chain recombines TRBV19 with TRBJ1-2; 12 bases are shared with TRBD1. Germline-derived CDR1 and CDR2 are LNHDA and SQIVND (reference sequence). The CDR3 loop spans 16 amino acids. V lost 6 bases to trimming and J lost 8 bases; unmatched junction nucleotides: 13. In DNA form, the CDR3 reads TGTGCCAGTAGGATACCGGGACAGGGGGCGCTTTACGGCTACACCTTC. It is translated as CASRIPGQGALYGYTF.

The chain has TRBV7-2 and TRBJ1-1; the D is unclear. Germline CDR1 is SGHTA and CDR2 is FQGNSA. This CDR3 region has 15 residues. Trimming took 3 bases from V and 0 from J, leaving 11 bases between them. The DNA for the CDR3 is TGTGCCAGCAGCTTTGGGTTTGGGGTGAACACTGAAGCTTTCTTT. Its translation: CASSFGFGVNTEAFF.

This chain links TRBV30 with TRBJ2-5; TRBD1 aligns across 10 bases. Germline V gene lookup returns CDR1 GTSNPN and CDR2 SVGIG (reference sequence). There are 17 residues in the CDR3. The junction had 14 bases not matched to a gene; V was cut back by 3 bases and J by 4 bases. The CDR3 region has the DNA TGTGCCTGGAGACAACTCCGGGACAGGGGTTCGGGAGAGACCCAGTACTTC. It yields the protein CAWRQLRDRGSGETQYF.

Ten or more counts support this clone. The V and J genes are TRBV9 and TRBJ2-7, with D possibly matching TRBD1 (6 bases). CDR1 is SGDLS and CDR2 is YYNGEE in the germline V gene. V lost 0 bases to trimming and J lost 6 bases, with 16 bases between them. CDR3 length: 15 residues. The CDR3 nucleotides read TGTGCCAGCAGCGTAGGCGATTCCGGGACACTCGAGCAGTACTTC. This translates into CASSVGDSGTLEQYF.

The chain has TRBV11-2 and TRBJ1-3; 8 bases are a match to TRBD1. After removal of 4 bases from V and 8 bases from J, the junction contained 10 bases not matched to a gene. Germline loops: CDR1 SGHAT, CDR2 FQNNGV. The CDR3 spans 15 residues. The CDR3 nucleotides are TGTGCCAGCAGCTGGAAGACAGGGGATGGGGACACCATATATTTT. It specifies CASSWKTGDGDTIYF. The full variable domain, its missing parts supplied by reference TRBV11-2 and TRBJ1-3, is EAGVAQSPRYKIIEKRQSVAFWCNPISGHATLYWYQQILGQGPKLLIQFQNNGVVDDSQLPKDRFSAERLKGVDSTLKIQPAKLEDSAVYLCASSWKTGDGDTIYFGEGSWLTVV.

The chain links TRBV3-1 (or the pseudogene TRBV3-2) to TRBJ1-2, with D perhaps matching TRBD1 (5 bases). This CDR3 is built from 14 residues. Germline CDR1 and CDR2: LGHDT and YNNKEL (reference sequence). The germline V and J ends were trimmed by 0 bases and 4 bases, with 9 bases remaining between them. The CDR3 reads CASSQDTGGYGYTF. The CDR3 DNA sequence: TGTGCCAGCAGCCAAGATACGGGGGGCTATGGCTACACCTTC.

The rearrangement joins TRBV6-5 to TRBJ1-1; D unresolved. The germline V gene has CDR1 MNHEY and CDR2 SVGAGI. CDR3 size: 13 residues. Trimming left V 5 bases short and J 3 bases short, with 10 bases between. The CDR3 DNA follows: TGTGCCAGCAGTCAGCAAAAGCACACTGAAGCTTTCTTT. Its protein is CASSQQKHTEAFF.

The chain employs TRBV10-3 and TRBJ1-2; a possible D gene is TRBD1 (5 bases). Germline CDR1 reads ENHRY; CDR2 reads SYGVKD. The CDR3 sequence is 13 residues long. The V and J ends lost 10 bases and 8 bases respectively, with 20 bases between them. The CDR3 here is CATGTSENDGYTF. The CDR3 DNA reads TGTGCCACTGGGACCTCAGAGAATGACGGCTACACCTTC.